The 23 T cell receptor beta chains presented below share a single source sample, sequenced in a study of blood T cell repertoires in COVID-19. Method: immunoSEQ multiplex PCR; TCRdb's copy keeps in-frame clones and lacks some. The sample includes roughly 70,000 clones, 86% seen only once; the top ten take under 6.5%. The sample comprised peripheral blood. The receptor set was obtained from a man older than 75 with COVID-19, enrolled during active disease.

CDR3: CASSPSSNQPQHF. Here the CDR3 DNA reads TGTGCCAGCAGCCCAAGCAGCAATCAGCCCCAGCATTTT. The V and J genes are TRBV7-2 and TRBJ1-5, with no clear D. The V end was cut by 5 bases, the J end by 1 base, with 6 bases between. The germline gives CDR1 SGHTA, CDR2 FQGNSA. The CDR3 sequence is 13 residues long.

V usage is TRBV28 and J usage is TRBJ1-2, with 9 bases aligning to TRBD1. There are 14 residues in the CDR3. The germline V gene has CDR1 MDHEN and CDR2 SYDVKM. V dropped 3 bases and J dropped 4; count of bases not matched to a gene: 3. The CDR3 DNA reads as TGTGCCAGCAGTTTCTCGGGACAGGGCTATGGCTACACCTTC. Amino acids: CASSFSGQGYGYTF.

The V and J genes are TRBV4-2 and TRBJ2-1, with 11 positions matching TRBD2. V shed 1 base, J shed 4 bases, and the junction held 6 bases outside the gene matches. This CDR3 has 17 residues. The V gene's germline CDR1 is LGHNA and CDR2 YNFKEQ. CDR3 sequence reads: CASSQVQTSGAYNEQFF. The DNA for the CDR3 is TGTGCCAGCAGCCAAGTACAGACTAGCGGGGCATACAATGAGCAGTTCTTC.

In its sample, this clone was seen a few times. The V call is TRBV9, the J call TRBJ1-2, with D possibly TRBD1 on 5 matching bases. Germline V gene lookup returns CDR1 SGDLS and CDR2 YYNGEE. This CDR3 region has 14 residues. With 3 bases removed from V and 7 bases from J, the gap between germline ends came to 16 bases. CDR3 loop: CASSGAGWVAGYTF. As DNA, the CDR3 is TGTGCCAGCAGCGGTGCAGGGTGGGTGGCTGGCTACACCTTC.

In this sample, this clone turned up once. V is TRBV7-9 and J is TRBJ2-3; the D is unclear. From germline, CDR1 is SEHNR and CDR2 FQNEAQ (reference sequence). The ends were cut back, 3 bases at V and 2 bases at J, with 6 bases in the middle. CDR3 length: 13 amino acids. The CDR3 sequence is CASSLGSTDTQYF. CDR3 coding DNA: TGTGCCAGCAGCTTGGGCTCCACAGATACGCAGTATTTT. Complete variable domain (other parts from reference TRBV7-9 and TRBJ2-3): DTGVSQNPRHKITKRGQNVTFRCDPISEHNRLYWYRQTLGQGPEFLTYFQNEAQLEKSRLLSDRFSAERPKGSFSTLEIQRTEQGDSAMYLCASSLGSTDTQYFGPGTRLTVL.

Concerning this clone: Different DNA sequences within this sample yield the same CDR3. CDR3 sequence: CASSDGQGSGYTF. CDR3 nucleotide sequence: TGTGCCAGCAGCGACGGACAGGGGAGCGGCTACACCTTC. The V gene is TRBV9, the J gene TRBJ1-2; 9 bases line up with TRBD1. Trimming removed 3 bases from V and 8 bases from J; junction bases left unmatched: 5. The germline gives CDR1 SGDLS, CDR2 YYNGEE. The CDR3 runs 13 residues.

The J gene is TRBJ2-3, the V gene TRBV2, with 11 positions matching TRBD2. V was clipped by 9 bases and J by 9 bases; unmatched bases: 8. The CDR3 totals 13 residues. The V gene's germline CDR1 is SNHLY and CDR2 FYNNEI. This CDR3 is CASLAGGPGTQYF. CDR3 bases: TGTGCCAGTTTAGCGGGGGGGCCGGGGACGCAGTATTTT.

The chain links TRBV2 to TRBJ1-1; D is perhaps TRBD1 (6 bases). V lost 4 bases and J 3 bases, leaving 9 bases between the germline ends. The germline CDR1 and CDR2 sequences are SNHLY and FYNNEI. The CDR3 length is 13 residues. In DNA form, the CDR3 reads TGTGCCAGCAGTGGGGACATTCACACTGAAGCTTTCTTT. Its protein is CASSGDIHTEAFF. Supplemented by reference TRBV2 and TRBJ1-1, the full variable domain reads EPEVTQTPSHQVTQMGQEVILRCVPISNHLYFYWYRQILGQKVEFLVSFYNNEISEKSEIFDDQFSVERPDGSNFTLKIRSTKLEDSAMYFCASSGDIHTEAFFGQGTRLTVV.

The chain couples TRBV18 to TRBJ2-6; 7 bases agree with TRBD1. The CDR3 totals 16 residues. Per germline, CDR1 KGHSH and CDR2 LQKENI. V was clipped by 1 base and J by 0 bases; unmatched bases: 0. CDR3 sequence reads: CASSPRTGSGANVLTF. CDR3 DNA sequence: TGTGCCAGCTCACCACGGACAGGCTCTGGGGCCAACGTCCTGACTTTC.

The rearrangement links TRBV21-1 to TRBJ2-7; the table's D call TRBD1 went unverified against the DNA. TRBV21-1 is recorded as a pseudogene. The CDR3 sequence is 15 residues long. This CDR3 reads CASRYPGTESYEQYF. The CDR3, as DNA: TGTGCCAGCAGATACCCCGGGACAGAGTCCTACGAGCAGTACTTC.

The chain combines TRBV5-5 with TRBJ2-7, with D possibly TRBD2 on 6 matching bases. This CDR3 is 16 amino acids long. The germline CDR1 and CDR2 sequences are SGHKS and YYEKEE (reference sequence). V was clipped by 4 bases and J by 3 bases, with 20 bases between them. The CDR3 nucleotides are TGTGCCAGCAGCACGTACAGTGGGCCGGGGGACTACGAGCAGTACTTC. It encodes CASSTYSGPGDYEQYF.

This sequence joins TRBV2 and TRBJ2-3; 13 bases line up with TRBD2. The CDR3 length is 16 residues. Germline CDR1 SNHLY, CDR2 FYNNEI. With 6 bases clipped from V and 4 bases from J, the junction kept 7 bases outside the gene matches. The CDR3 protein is CASRGFGLAGADTQYF. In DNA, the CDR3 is TGTGCCAGCAGAGGATTCGGACTAGCGGGGGCAGATACGCAGTATTTT.

The CDR3: CAISTGGQGFNEQYF. The CDR3 coding sequence is TGTGCCATCAGTACCGGCGGACAGGGGTTCAACGAGCAGTACTTC. V and J are TRBV10-3 and TRBJ2-7; 9 nucleotides agree with TRBD1. In germline, CDR1 is ENHRY, CDR2 SYGVKD. Trimming took 5 bases from V and 5 from J; bases not matched to a gene: 10. The CDR3 has 15 residues.

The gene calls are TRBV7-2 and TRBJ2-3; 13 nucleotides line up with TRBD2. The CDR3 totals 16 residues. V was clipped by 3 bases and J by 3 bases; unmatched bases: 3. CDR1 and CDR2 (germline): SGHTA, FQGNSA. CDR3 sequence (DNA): TGTGCCAGCAGCTTTACTAGCGGGGGGGCGACAGATACGCAGTATTTT. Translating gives CASSFTSGGATDTQYF.

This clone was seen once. This CDR3 is CASSRGRGGYGYTF. CDR3 nucleotide sequence: TGTGCCAGCAGTAGGGGGCGGGGCGGCTATGGCTACACCTTC. The chain links TRBV6-5 to TRBJ1-2, with 7 bases lining up with TRBD1. V dropped 5 bases and J dropped 4; count of bases not matched to a gene: 7. CDR3 length: 14 amino acids. Germline loops: CDR1 MNHEY, CDR2 SVGAGI.

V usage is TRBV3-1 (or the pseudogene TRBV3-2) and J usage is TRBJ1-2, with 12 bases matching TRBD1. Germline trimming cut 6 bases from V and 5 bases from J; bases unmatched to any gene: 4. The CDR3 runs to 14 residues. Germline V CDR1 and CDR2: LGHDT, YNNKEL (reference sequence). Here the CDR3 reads CASSQGQGAYGYTF. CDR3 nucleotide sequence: TGTGCCAGCAGTCAGGGACAGGGGGCGTATGGCTACACCTTC.

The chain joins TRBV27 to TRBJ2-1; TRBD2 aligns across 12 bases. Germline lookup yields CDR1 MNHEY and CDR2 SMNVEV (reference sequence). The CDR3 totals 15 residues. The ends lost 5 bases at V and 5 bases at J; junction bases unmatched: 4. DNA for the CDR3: TGTGCCAGCAGTCGCCGACTAGCGGGGGACAATGAGCAGTTCTTC. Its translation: CASSRRLAGDNEQFF.

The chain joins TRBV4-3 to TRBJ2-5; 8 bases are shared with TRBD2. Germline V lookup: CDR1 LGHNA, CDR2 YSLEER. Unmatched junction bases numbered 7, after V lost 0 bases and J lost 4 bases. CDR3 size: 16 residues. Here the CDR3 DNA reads TGCGCCAGCAGCCAAGAGTATGACGGGGGGGTAGAGACCCAGTACTTC. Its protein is CASSQEYDGGVETQYF.

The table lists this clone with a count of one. CDR3 in DNA: TGTGCCAGCAGTTTAGGGCACAGGGGCGAGCAGTACTTC. Translation: CASSLGHRGEQYF. The chain uses TRBV27 and TRBJ2-7; 7 bases agree with TRBD1. This CDR3 spans 13 amino acids. The V segment lost 2 bases and the J segment 6 bases; nucleotides outside the gene matches: 4. Germline CDR1 is MNHEY and CDR2 is SMNVEV (reference sequence).

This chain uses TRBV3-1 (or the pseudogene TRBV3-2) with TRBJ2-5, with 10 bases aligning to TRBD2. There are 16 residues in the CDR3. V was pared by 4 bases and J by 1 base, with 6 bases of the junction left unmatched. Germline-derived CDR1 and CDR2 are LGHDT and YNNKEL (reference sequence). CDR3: CASSRMTSGLQETQYF. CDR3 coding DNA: TGTGCCAGCAGCCGGATGACTAGCGGGCTCCAAGAGACCCAGTACTTC.

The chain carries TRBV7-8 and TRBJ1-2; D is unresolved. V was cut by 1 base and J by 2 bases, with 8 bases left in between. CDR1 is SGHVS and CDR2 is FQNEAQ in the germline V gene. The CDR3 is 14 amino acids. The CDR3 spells CASSLGRENYGYTF. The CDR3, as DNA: TGTGCCAGCAGCTTAGGTCGGGAAAACTATGGCTACACCTTC.

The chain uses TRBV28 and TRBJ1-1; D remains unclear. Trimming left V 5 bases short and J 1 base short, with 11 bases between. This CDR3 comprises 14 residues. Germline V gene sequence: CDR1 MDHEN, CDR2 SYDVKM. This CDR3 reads CASSNAGENTEAFF. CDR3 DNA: TGTGCCAGCAGTAATGCTGGAGAGAACACTGAAGCTTTCTTT.

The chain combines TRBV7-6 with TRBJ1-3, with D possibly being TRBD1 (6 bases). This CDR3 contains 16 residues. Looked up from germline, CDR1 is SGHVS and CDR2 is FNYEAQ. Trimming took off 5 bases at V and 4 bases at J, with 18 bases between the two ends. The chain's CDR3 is CASSPSGGQGGNTIYF. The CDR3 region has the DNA TGTGCCAGCAGCCCATCCGGGGGGCAGGGAGGAAACACCATATATTTT.